A selection of T cell receptor beta chains follows, all from one sample in a study of T cells in Graves' hyperthyroidism and ophthalmopathy. MiXCR was run by TCRdb on the multiplex PCR reads, yielding one entry per CDR3 protein. Among around 340,000 distinct CDR3 sequences listed, around a sixth were seen once. Specimen: blood. These receptors all stem from a woman aged 45-65 years with Graves' hyperthyroidism. Each CDR3 is given with its conserved first and last residue. The D gene is left open where the match is weak. The listing skips clone size in some rows; elsewhere it reads once, few, many or a size class.

J gene,D gene,V gene,clone size,CDR3 protein,CDR3 DNA
TRBJ2-6,NA,TRBV7-6,few,CASSRGVASGANVLTF,TGTGCCAGCAGCAGAGGGGTAGCCTCTGGGGCCAACGTCCTGACTTTC
TRBJ2-1,NA,TRBV24-1,few,CATSDSNEQFF,TGTGCCACCAGTGATTCCAATGAGCAGTTCTTC
TRBJ1-4,NA,TRBV2,few,CASSPLSGTYEKLFF,TGTGCCAGCAGTCCTCTCTCCGGGACATATGAAAAACTGTTTTTT
TRBJ1-5,NA,TRBV6-1,few,CASSRGIGNQPQHF,TGTGCCAGCAGCAGGGGAATTGGGAATCAGCCCCAGCATTTT
TRBJ2-1,TRBD1,TRBV19,NA,CASSPGQAHEQFF,TGTGCCAGTAGTCCTGGACAGGCCCATGAGCAGTTCTTC
TRBJ1-6,NA,TRBV7-3,NA,CASSSSGTGNSPLHF,TGTGCCAGCAGCTCCTCCGGGACGGGCAATTCACCCCTCCACTTT
TRBJ2-3,NA,TRBV12-3/TRBV12-4,many,CASSLLWGLSTDTQYF,TGTGCCAGCAGTTTGTTGTGGGGACTGAGCACAGATACGCAGTATTTT
TRBJ2-1,TRBD2,TRBV12-3/TRBV12-4,many,CASSLVSGGIEQFF,TGTGCCAGCAGCCTCGTTAGCGGGGGTATTGAGCAGTTCTTC
TRBJ1-4,TRBD1,TRBV12-3/TRBV12-4,many,CASSLGVLGTANEKLFF,TGTGCCAGCAGTTTAGGGGTCCTCGGGACAGCAAATGAAAAACTGTTTTTT
TRBJ2-2,NA,TRBV11-2,NA,CASSLIAVYTGELFF,TGTGCCAGCAGCTTGATCGCCGTGTACACCGGGGAGCTGTTTTTT
TRBJ2-1,TRBD2,TRBV20-1,NA,CSASGLDLLNEQFF,TGCAGTGCTAGCGGACTAGATCTGCTGAATGAGCAGTTCTTC
TRBJ2-3,NA,TRBV2,few,CTHGGPSTDTQYF,TGTACCCACGGGGGACCTAGCACAGATACGCAGTATTTT
TRBJ2-1,TRBD2,TRBV5-1,many,CASSLLAGSYNEQFF,TGCGCCAGCAGCCTGCTAGCGGGGTCCTACAATGAGCAGTTCTTC
TRBJ1-1,NA,TRBV12-3/TRBV12-4,many,CASTLGLGRGAFF,TGTGCCAGCACCCTAGGATTGGGGCGGGGAGCTTTCTTT
TRBJ1-1,NA,TRBV6-1,NA,CASQPRDHNTEAFF,TGTGCCAGCCAACCCCGGGACCACAACACTGAAGCTTTCTTT
TRBJ1-1,NA,TRBV11-2,many,CASSENGIAEAFF,TGTGCCAGCAGCGAAAACGGGATTGCTGAAGCTTTCTTT
TRBJ2-2,NA,TRBV3-1,few,CASSQEGVEELFF,TGTGCCAGCAGCCAAGAAGGCGTTGAGGAGCTGTTTTTT
TRBJ2-7,NA,TRBV5-1,many,CASSSTGPGGYEQYF,TGCGCCAGCAGCTCCACCGGGCCGGGCGGCTACGAGCAGTACTTC
TRBJ2-3,TRBD2,TRBV30,many,CAWSSGGPTDTQYF,TGTGCCTGGTCTAGCGGGGGACCCACAGATACGCAGTATTTT
TRBJ2-3,NA,TRBV6-1,NA,CASSPRGASTDTQYF,TGTGCCAGCAGTCCCCGGGGGGCTAGCACAGATACGCAGTATTTT